This T cell receptor (beta chain) stems from a study of T cell responses to AZD1222 COVID-19 vaccine. General study results and limits: There were repertoire samples only from the period after the peak T cell response. Only a handful of AZD1222 recipients, about six in all, had baseline seropositivity. Clonal diversity may have been underestimated in mostly white British donors. Spike-specific TCRs gained breadth and depth after people received two AZD1222 doses.

Between the trimmed V and J ends, which lost 2 bases and 1 base, there was a span of 11 bases. Germline V lookup: CDR1 MNHEY, CDR2 SVGAGI. CDR3 size: 15 residues. This clone was seen just once. Its antigen is undetermined. Profiled with immunoSEQ multiplex PCR; TCRdb holds only in-frame clones, not every one. The sample carries about 150,000 clones, 92% recorded once. The rearrangement joins TRBV6-5 to TRBJ1-1, with TRBD1 as a possible D gene (5 bases). The TCR comes from an adult who received the AZD1222 COVID-19 vaccine. The specimen was peripheral blood, collected 28 days after the second AZD1222 dose. CDR3 sequence reads: CASSYIGGRNTEAFF. The CDR3 bases are TGTGCCAGCAGTTACATCGGGGGAAGGAACACTGAAGCTTTCTTT.